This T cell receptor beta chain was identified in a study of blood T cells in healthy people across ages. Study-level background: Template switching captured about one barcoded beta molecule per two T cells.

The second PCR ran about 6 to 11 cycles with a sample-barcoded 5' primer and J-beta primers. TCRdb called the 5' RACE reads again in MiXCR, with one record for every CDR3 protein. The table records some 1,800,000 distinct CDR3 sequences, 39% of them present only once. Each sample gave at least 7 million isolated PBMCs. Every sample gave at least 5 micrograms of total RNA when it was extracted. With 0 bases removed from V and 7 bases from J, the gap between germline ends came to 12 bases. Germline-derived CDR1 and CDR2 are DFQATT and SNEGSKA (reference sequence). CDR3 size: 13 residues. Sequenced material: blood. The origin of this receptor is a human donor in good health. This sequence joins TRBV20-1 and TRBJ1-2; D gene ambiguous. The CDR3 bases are TGCAGTGCTAGAGAAGGGTACCAGTTTGGCTACACCTTC. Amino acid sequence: CSAREGYQFGYTF.